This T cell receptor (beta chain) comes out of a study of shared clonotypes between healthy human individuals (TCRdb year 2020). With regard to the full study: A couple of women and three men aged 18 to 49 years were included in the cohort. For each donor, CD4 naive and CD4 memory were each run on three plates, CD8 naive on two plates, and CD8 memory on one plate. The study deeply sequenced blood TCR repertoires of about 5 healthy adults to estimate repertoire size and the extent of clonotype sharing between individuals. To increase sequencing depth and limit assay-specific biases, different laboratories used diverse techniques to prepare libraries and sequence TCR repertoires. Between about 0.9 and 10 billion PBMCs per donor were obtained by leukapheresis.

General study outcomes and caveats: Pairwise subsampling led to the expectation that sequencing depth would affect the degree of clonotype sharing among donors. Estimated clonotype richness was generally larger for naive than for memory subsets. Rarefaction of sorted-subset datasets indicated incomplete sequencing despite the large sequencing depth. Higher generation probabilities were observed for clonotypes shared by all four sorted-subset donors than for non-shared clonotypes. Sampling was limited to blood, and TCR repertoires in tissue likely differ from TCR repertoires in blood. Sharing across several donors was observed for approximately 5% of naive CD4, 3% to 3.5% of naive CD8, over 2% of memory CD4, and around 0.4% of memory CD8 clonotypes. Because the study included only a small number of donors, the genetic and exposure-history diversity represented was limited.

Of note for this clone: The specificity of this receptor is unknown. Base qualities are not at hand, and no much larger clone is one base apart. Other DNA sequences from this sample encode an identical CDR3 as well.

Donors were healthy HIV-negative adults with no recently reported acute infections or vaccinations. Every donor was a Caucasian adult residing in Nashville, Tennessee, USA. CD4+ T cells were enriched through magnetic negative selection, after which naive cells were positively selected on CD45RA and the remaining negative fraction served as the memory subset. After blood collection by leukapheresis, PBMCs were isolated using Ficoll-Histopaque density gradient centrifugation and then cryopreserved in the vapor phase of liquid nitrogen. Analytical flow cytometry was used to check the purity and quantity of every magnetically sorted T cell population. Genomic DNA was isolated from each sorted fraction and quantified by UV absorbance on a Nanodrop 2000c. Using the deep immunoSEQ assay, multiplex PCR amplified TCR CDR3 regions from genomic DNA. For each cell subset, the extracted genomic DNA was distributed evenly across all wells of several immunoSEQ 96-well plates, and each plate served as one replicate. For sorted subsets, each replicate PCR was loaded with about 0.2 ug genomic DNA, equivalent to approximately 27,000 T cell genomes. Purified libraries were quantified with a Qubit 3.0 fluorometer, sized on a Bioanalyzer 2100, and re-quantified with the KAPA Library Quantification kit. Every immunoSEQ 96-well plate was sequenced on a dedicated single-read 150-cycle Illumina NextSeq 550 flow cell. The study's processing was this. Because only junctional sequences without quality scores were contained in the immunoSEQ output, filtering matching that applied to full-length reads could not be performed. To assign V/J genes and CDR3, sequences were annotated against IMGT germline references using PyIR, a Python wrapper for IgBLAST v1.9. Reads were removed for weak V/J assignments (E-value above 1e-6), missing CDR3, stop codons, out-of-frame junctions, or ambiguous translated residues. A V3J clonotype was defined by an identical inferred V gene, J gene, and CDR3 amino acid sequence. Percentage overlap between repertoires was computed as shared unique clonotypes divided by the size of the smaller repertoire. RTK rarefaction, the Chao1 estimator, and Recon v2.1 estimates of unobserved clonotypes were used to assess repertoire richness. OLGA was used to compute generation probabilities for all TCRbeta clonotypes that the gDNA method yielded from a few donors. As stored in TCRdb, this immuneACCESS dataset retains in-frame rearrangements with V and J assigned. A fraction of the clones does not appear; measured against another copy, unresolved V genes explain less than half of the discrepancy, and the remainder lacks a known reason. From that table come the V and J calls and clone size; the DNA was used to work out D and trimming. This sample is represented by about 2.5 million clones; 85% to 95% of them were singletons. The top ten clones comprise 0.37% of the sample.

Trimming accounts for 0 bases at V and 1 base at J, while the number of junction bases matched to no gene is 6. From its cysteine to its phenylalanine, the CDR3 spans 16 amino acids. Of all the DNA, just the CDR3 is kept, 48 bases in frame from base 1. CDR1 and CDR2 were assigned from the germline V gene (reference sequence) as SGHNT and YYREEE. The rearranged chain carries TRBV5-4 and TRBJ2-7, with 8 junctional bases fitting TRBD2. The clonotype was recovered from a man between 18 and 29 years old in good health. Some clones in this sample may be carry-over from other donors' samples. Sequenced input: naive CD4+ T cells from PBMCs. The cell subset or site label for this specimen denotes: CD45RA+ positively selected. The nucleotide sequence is TGTGCCAGCAGCTTGGGGGCTAGCGGGTCGTCCTACGAGCAGTACTTC. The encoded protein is CASSLGASGSSYEQYF.